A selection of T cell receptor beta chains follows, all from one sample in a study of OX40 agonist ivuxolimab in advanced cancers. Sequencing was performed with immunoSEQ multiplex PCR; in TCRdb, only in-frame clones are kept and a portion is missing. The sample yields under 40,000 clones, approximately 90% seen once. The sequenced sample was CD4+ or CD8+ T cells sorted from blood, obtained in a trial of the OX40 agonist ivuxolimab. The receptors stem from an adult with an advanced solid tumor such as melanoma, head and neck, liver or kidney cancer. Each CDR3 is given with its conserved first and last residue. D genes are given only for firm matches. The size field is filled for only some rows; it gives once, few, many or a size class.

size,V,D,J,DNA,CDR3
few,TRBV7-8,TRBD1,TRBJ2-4,TGTGCCAGCAGCTTTAGCGCGGTAGGACAGGGGGACGGAAACATTCAGTACTTC,CASSFSAVGQGDGNIQYF
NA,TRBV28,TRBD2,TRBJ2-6,TGTGCCAGCAGTTTATATATGGCGGGAGCTGGGGCCAACGTCCTGACTTTC,CASSLYMAGAGANVLTF
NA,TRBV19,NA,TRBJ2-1,TGTGCCAGTAGTGTACTCCCGAGCTCCTACAATGAGCAGTTCTTC,CASSVLPSSYNEQFF
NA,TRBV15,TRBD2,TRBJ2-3,TGTGCCACCAGCAGATTGGGGACTAGCGGGGCCACAGATACGCAGTATTTT,CATSRLGTSGATDTQYF
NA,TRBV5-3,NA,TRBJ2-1,TGTGCCAGAAAGACCGTGAGGCCACAGGCGTCCAATGAGCAGTTCTTC,CARKTVRPQASNEQFF
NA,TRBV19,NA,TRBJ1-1,TGTGCCAGTAGTTCGAACAGTTATGGCTCTGAAGCTTTCTTT,CASSSNSYGSEAFF
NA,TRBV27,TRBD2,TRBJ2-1,TGTGCCAGCAGTTCCTATGCGGGAGGAGTCAATGAGCAGTTCTTC,CASSSYAGGVNEQFF
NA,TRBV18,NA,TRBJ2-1,TGTGCCAGCTCATCAGTAGGCACAGGGAGCTCCTACAATGAGCAGTTCTTC,CASSSVGTGSSYNEQFF
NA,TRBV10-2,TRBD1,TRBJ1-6,TGCGCCAGCAACCTACAGGGGGCGAATTCACCCCTCCACTTT,CASNLQGANSPLHF
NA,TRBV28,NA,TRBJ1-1,TGTGCCAGCAGTTTAAGGGGGGGCGCAGAAGGGGCTTTCTTT,CASSLRGGAEGAFF
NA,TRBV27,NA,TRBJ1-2,TGTGCCAGCAGTTTTAGTCCCAGCGGACAGTTTAACTATGGCTACACCTTC,CASSFSPSGQFNYGYTF
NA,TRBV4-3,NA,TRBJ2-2,TGCGCCAGCAGCCAATATACTTACACCGGGGAGCTGTTTTTT,CASSQYTYTGELFF
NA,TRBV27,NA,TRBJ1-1,TGTGCCACCCAGGGTTTTCGGGACACTGAAGCTTTCTTT,CATQGFRDTEAFF
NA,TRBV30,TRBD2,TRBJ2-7,TGTGCCTGGAGCCGGACTAGCGGGATAGGGAGGGCCTACGAGCAGTACTTC,CAWSRTSGIGRAYEQYF
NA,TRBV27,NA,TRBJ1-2,TGTGCCAGCAGTTTAACAACAGGCAGCCTTCATGGCTACACCTTC,CASSLTTGSLHGYTF
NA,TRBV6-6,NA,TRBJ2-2,TGTGCCAGCAGTTACTGGGAGAACACCGGGGAGCTGTTTTTT,CASSYWENTGELFF
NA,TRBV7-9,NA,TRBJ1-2,TGTGCCAGCAGCTTAGACAGATACAACTATGGCTACACCTTC,CASSLDRYNYGYTF
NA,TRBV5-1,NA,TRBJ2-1,TGCGCCAGCAGATTTGCCGGGACAAAGGGGAATGAGCAGTTCTTC,CASRFAGTKGNEQFF
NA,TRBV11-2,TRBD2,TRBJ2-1,TGTGCCAGCAGCACACTAGCGGGACCTCCTCCCAATGAGCAGTTCTTC,CASSTLAGPPPNEQFF
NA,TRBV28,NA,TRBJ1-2,TGTGCCAGCAGCTCCCAGGTAGAGGGGAACTATGGCTACACCTTC,CASSSQVEGNYGYTF
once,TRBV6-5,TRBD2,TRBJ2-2,TGTGCCAGCAGTTACCATCTAGCGGGAGTCGGCGGGGAGCTGTTTTTT,CASSYHLAGVGGELFF
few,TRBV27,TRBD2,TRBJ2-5,TGTGCCAGCAGTTCCGGGACTAGCGGGGGGTATGTGACCCAGTACTTC,CASSSGTSGGYVTQYF
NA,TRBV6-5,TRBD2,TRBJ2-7,TGTGCCAGCAGTTACGGGACTAGCGGCTACGAGCAGTACTTC,CASSYGTSGYEQYF
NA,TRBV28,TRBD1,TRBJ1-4,TGTGCCAGCAGCAAGGGGGACAGGGTAATGTTTTTT,CASSKGDRVMFF
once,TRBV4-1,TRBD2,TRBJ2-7,TGCGCCAGCAGCCAAGACCTCGTCAGGTCTCTAGCGGACTACGAGCAGTACTTC,CASSQDLVRSLADYEQYF
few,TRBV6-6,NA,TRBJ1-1,TGTGCCAGCAGCCGGACGGAGAACACTGAAGCTTTCTTT,CASSRTENTEAFF
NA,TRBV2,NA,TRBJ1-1,TGTGCCAGCTACGGCCCCGGTTGGGCAGGGCGGGTGGTGAACACTGAAGCTTTCTTT,CASYGPGWAGRVVNTEAFF
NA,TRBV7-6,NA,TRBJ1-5,TGTGCCAGCAGCTTAGCTGTAGATCAGCCCCAGCATTTT,CASSLAVDQPQHF
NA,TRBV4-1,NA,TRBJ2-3,TGCGCCAGCAGCATACCCTCATCTTCCAGCACTAGCACAGATACGCAGTATTTT,CASSIPSSSSTSTDTQYF
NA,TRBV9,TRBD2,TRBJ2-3,TGTGCCAGCAGCACTAGCGGGGGGGCGGCAGATACGCAGTATTTT,CASSTSGGAADTQYF
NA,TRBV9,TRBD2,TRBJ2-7,TGTGCCAGCAGCGTAGAAGGGGGACTAGCGGGAGACGAGCAGTACTTC,CASSVEGGLAGDEQYF
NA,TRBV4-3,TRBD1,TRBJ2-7,TGCGCCAGCAGCGCCGGGACAGGGGGTAGCTACGAGCAGTACTTC,CASSAGTGGSYEQYF
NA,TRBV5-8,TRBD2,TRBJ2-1,TGTGCCAGCAGCTTTTCTAGCGGGAGAGGCAATGAGCAGTTCTTC,CASSFSSGRGNEQFF
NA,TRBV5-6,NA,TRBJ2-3,TGTGCCAGCAGCTTGGTGGGCACAGATACGCAGTATTTT,CASSLVGTDTQYF
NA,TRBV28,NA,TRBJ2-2,TGTGCCAGCAGTTTACGGGGTTACACCGGGGAGCTGTTTTTT,CASSLRGYTGELFF
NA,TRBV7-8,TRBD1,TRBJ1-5,TGTGCCAGCAGTCTCGGGACAGCTTATCAGCCCCAGCATTTT,CASSLGTAYQPQHF
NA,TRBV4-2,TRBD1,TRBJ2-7,TGTGCCAGCAGCCAAGGACAGGGTACCTACGAGCAGTACTTC,CASSQGQGTYEQYF
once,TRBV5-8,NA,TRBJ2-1,TGTGCCAGCAGCTTGGTCACCGCGTGGCGCTCCTACAATGAGCAGTTCTTC,CASSLVTAWRSYNEQFF
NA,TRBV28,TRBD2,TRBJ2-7,TGTGCCAGCAGTTTATTCGCCTTAGCGGGAGTCTCCTACGAGCAGTACTTC,CASSLFALAGVSYEQYF
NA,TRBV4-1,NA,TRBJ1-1,TGCGCCAGCAGCCAGACACGCCCACCTTTCACTGAAGCTTTCTTT,CASSQTRPPFTEAFF
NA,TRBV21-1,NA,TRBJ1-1,TGTGCCAGCAGCAAAGCCCAGGACACTGAAGCTTTCTTT,CASSKAQDTEAFF
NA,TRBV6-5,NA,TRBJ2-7,TGTGCCAGCAGTTACTCGACGGATTCCAACGAGCAGTACTTC,CASSYSTDSNEQYF